The 19 T cell receptor beta chains below come from one sample, sequenced in a study of T cells in Graves' hyperthyroidism and ophthalmopathy. Amplification of TCR beta CDR3 regions used RNA as the template. During a first-round RT-PCR of the TCR CDR3, the HTBI primer set was used. TCRdb re-derived calls from the multiplex PCR reads in MiXCR, one entry per CDR3 protein. The data contain roughly 630,000 distinct CDR3 sequences, 15% to 19% of them singletons. The sequencing sample was made of blood. The receptor source for this set is a woman aged 25 to 39 with Graves' hyperthyroidism.

This clonotype occurred many times. This chain joins TRBV28 and TRBJ2-7; D is perhaps TRBD2 (6 bases). Germline V gene lookup returns CDR1 MDHEN and CDR2 SYDVKM. V shed 8 bases and J shed 0 bases, with 14 bases lying between them. The CDR3 is 14 residues long. CDR3 bases: TGTGCCAGCGTCGTGGGAGGAAGCTCCTACGAGCAGTACTTC. This sequence encodes CASVVGGSSYEQYF.

The rearrangement links TRBV6-5 to TRBJ2-7; the match to TRBD1 covers 7 bases. The length of the CDR3 is 13 residues. Germline V gene lookup returns CDR1 MNHEY and CDR2 SVGAGI. The trim removed 2 bases at V and 4 bases at J, leaving 2 bases unmatched. As DNA, the CDR3 is TGTGCCAGCAGTTACGCACAGGGGTACGAGCAGTACTTC. Translation gives CASSYAQGYEQYF.

This clonotype occurred many times. The rearrangement joins TRBV12-3 or TRBV12-4 to TRBJ2-2, with TRBD2 matching 8 bases. V shed 5 bases and J 6 bases; nucleotides not matched to a gene: 8. CDR3 length equals 15 residues. CDR3 nucleotide sequence: TGTGCCAGCAGTCGAAGACTAGCGACGCCCGGGGAGCTGTTTTTT. As protein: CASSRRLATPGELFF.

This clonotype was recorded a few times. V usage is TRBV30 and J usage is TRBJ1-2; perhaps TRBD1 as D (6 bases). CDR1 GTSNPN and CDR2 SVGIG come from the germline V gene (reference sequence). CDR3 length: 11 amino acids. Trimming removed 4 bases from V and 4 bases from J, with 7 bases in between. CDR3 sequence reads: CAWNRAYGYTF. CDR3 DNA sequence: TGTGCCTGGAACAGGGCCTATGGCTACACCTTC. Combining the CDR3 with reference TRBV30 and TRBJ1-2 gives the whole variable domain SQTIHQWPATLVQPVGSPLSLECTVEGTSNPNLYWYRQAAGRGLQLLFYSVGIGQISSEVPQNLSASRPQDRQFILSSKKLLLSDSGFYLCAWNRAYGYTFGSGTRLTVV.

This clonotype was seen ten or more times. V usage is TRBV11-2 and J usage is TRBJ2-1; D may be TRBD1 (5 bases). V lost 1 base to trimming and J lost 1 base, with 14 bases between them. Germline CDR1 SGHAT, CDR2 FQNNGV. The CDR3 has 17 residues. CDR3 sequence (DNA): TGTGCCAGCAGCTTAGTCGCTTACAGGAGATCCTACAATGAGCAGTTCTTC. Encoded protein: CASSLVAYRRSYNEQFF.

In its sample, this clonotype was seen many times. The J gene is TRBJ2-5, the V gene TRBV4-1, with 9 nucleotides matching TRBD2. Germline values: CDR1 MGHRA, CDR2 YSYEKL. The CDR3 totals 15 residues. J gave up 5 bases and V 1 base, and 5 bases lay outside the gene matches. The CDR3 nucleotides read TGCGCCAGCAGCCAAGGGGGACTAGCTTCGGAGACCCAGTACTTC. It translates to CASSQGGLASETQYF.

The rearrangement links TRBV19 to TRBJ1-5, with D tentatively TRBD1 (6 bases). V lost 8 bases and J lost 3, with 11 bases in between. Germline V gives CDR1 LNHDA, CDR2 SQIVND (reference sequence). The CDR3 contains 13 residues. The CDR3 nucleotides are TGTGCCAGTCTCGGACAGAACAATCAGCCCCAGCATTTT. Translating gives CASLGQNNQPQHF.

In its sample, this clonotype was seen many times. This rearrangement joins TRBV27 to TRBJ2-7; no firm D call. CDR1 and CDR2 from the germline V gene are MNHEY and SMNVEV (reference sequence). Between the trimmed V and J ends, which lost 4 bases and 0 bases, there was a span of 7 bases. CDR3 length: 13 amino acids. CDR3 protein: CASSSYVSYEQYF. The CDR3 region has the DNA TGTGCCAGCAGTTCTTACGTCTCCTACGAGCAGTACTTC.

In this sample, this clonotype turned up a few times. This may be a read error: a much more frequent sequence differs by one nucleotide. The chain joins TRBV7-2 to TRBJ2-2; unclear D gene. Trimming stripped 2 bases from V and 5 bases from J, with 6 bases between. This CDR3 contains 13 residues. Germline CDR1 is SGHTA and CDR2 is FQGNSA. In DNA, the CDR3 is TGTGCCAGCAGCTTAATTTTGACCGGGGAGCTGTTTTTT. This encodes CASSLILTGELFF.

A few counts support this clonotype. This sequence may be a read error, since a much larger clone differs from it by one base. The chain joins TRBV11-2 to TRBJ2-1; possible D gene TRBD1, 6 bases. Germline V gene data show CDR1 as SGHAT and CDR2 as FQNNGV. The CDR3 has 15 residues. V lost 5 bases to trimming and J lost 5 bases, with 16 bases between them. The DNA of the CDR3 is TGTGCCAGCAGCCCCCGGGCAGGGGATGACAATGAGCAGTTCTTC. Translated, it gives CASSPRAGDDNEQFF.

This clonotype was found many times. The V and J genes are TRBV27 and TRBJ1-2; D is possibly TRBD1 (5 bases). The germline V gene encodes CDR1 MNHEY and CDR2 SMNVEV (reference sequence). Trimming took off 4 bases at V and 4 bases at J, with 13 bases between the two ends. The CDR3 loop spans 14 amino acids. CDR3 nucleotide sequence: TGTGCCAGCAGTTCTGGGGGGGGTGGCTATGGCTACACCTTC. Amino acids: CASSSGGGGYGYTF.

This clonotype was seen more than once but under ten times. The V call is TRBV19, the J call TRBJ2-2, with 7 bases that match TRBD2. Unmatched junction bases numbered 10, after V lost 8 bases and J lost 4 bases. CDR1 LNHDA and CDR2 SQIVND come from the germline V gene (reference sequence). The CDR3 runs 15 residues. The CDR3 reads CASSRKASGTGELFF. The CDR3 DNA reads as TGTGCCAGTTCCCGTAAGGCTAGCGGCACCGGGGAGCTGTTTTTT.

The chain recombines TRBV7-2 with TRBJ2-3, with 13 nucleotides matching TRBD2. Germline V gene sequence: CDR1 SGHTA, CDR2 FQGNSA. The CDR3 consists of 18 residues. J gave up 0 bases and V 5 bases, and 8 bases lay outside the gene matches. The CDR3 DNA follows: TGTGCCAGCAGCCCCCCGACTAGCGGGAGGACTAGCACAGATACGCAGTATTTT. It yields the protein CASSPPTSGRTSTDTQYF.

A word on this clonotype: A much bigger clone sits one base away, suggesting this may be a read error. The V gene is TRBV27, the J gene TRBJ2-7; D unclear. The CDR3 is made up of 13 amino acids. In germline, CDR1 is MNHEY, CDR2 SMNVEV (reference sequence). Trimming left V 0 bases short and J 7 bases short, with 10 bases between. The CDR3 reads CASSLSDLNEQYF. The CDR3 nucleotides read TGTGCCAGCAGTTTATCGGATCTTAATGAGCAGTACTTC.

This clonotype was counted a few times. V usage is TRBV28 and J usage is TRBJ2-4; 9 bases agree with TRBD2. Trimming at V came to 4 bases and at J to 0 bases, leaving 7 bases not matched to a gene. CDR1 MDHEN and CDR2 SYDVKM come from the germline V gene. The CDR3 contains 17 residues. In DNA, the CDR3 is TGTGCCAGCAGTTCCGAGGGACTAGCAGTAGCCAAAAACATTCAGTACTTC. This encodes CASSSEGLAVAKNIQYF. Complete variable domain (other parts from reference TRBV28 and TRBJ2-4): DVKVTQSSRYLVKRTGEKVFLECVQDMDHENMFWYRQDPGLGLRLIYFSYDVKMKEKGDIPEGYSVSREKKERFSLILESASTNQTSMYLCASSSEGLAVAKNIQYFGAGTRLSVL.

To note about this clonotype: One end of the junction fails to match germline, which may point to a read error. V gene TRBV18 combines with J gene TRBJ1-1; tentative D call: TRBD1 (5 bases). The CDR3 has 13 residues. Germline V gene data show CDR1 as KGHSH and CDR2 as LQKENI. CDR3 bases: TGTGCCAGCTCAGGGGCCATGAACACTGAAGCTCTCTTT. This translates into CASSGAMNTEALF.

This clonotype was counted at least ten times. The chain carries TRBV11-2 and TRBJ2-5; 13 positions match TRBD2. The CDR3 loop spans 16 amino acids. The V and J ends lost 1 base and 5 bases, in that order; junction bases with no gene match: 4. Germline V gives CDR1 SGHAT, CDR2 FQNNGV. For the CDR3, the DNA is TGTGCCAGCAGCTTAGGGACTAGCGGGAGTTTTGAGACCCAGTACTTC. Translating it yields CASSLGTSGSFETQYF. The whole variable domain, filled in from reference TRBV11-2 and TRBJ2-5, reads EAGVAQSPRYKIIEKRQSVAFWCNPISGHATLYWYQQILGQGPKLLIQFQNNGVVDDSQLPKDRFSAERLKGVDSTLKIQPAKLEDSAVYLCASSLGTSGSFETQYFGPGTRLLVL.

About this clonotype itself: Given a much more abundant clone one base away, this may be a read error. The genes are TRBV5-1 and TRBJ2-7; 8 bases are shared with TRBD1. CDR1 SGHRS and CDR2 YFSETQ come from the germline V gene. The CDR3 has 15 residues. The junction had 9 bases not matched to a gene; V was cut back by 4 bases and J by 3 bases. In nucleotides, the CDR3 is TGCGCCAGCAGCCCCCCGGGACAGGAGCACTACGAGCAGTACTTC. The encoded protein is CASSPPGQEHYEQYF.

Worth noting for this clonotype: This may come from a read error, since a much larger clone is one base off. The V and J genes are TRBV11-3 and TRBJ2-1; the D is unclear. The CDR3 length is 15 residues. Germline V CDR1 and CDR2: SGHNT, YENEEA. CDR3 protein: CASGLVSTGYNEQFF. CDR3 nucleotides: TGTGCCAGCGGCTTAGTCAGCACTGGCTACAATGAGCAGTTCTTC.